Listed here are 8 T cell receptor beta chains from one sample, sequenced in a study of vaccination effects on CD4 cells after COVID-19. The table came from immunoSEQ multiplex PCR; TCRdb's copy has only in-frame clones and leaves some out. The sample consists of tens of thousands of clones, roughly 71% of them appearing once. Their recognized antigens are unknown. In the ViraFEST assay, antigen-specific CD4+ clonotypes were identified by expansion after peptide-pool stimulation. Researchers isolated CD4+ T cells once roughly nine days of culture had elapsed. All study participants received two doses of BNT162b2 or mRNA-1273 vaccine. The sequencing here drew on CD4+ T cells from PBMCs cultured with HCoV-NL63 spike peptides, taken after COVID-19 vaccination. Receptors originate from a human donor who received a COVID-19 vaccine.

As for this clone: An end of the junction differs from the germline gene, which may be a read error. This chain uses TRBV29-1 with TRBJ2-7; D uncertain. Germline assignment: CDR1 SQVTM and CDR2 ANQGSEA. CDR3 size: 12 residues. CDR3 coding DNA: TGCAGCGTTGAGGACCCCGGTTACGGGCAGTACTTC. This encodes CSVEDPGYGQYF.

V and J are TRBV14 and TRBJ1-4; 7 positions match TRBD1. Germline V gene sequence: CDR1 SGHDN, CDR2 FVKESK. The length of the CDR3 is 16 residues. V trimming: 3 bases; J trimming: 5 bases; junction bases outside the gene matches: 9. The CDR3 region is CASSQGVGQINEKLFF. In DNA form, the CDR3 reads TGTGCCAGCAGCCAGGGAGTGGGACAGATAAATGAAAAACTGTTTTTT.

The rearrangement uses TRBV27 and TRBJ1-5, with TRBD1 as a possible D gene (5 bases). This CDR3 region has 14 residues. V gave up 6 bases and J gave up 9 bases, with 18 bases separating them. Germline V gene sequence: CDR1 MNHEY, CDR2 SMNVEV (reference sequence). The CDR3: CASRLRPFGGPQHF. The CDR3 DNA reads TGTGCCAGCAGGCTAAGGCCATTTGGGGGGCCCCAGCATTTT.

V usage is TRBV21-1 and J usage is TRBJ2-2; the tabulated D call, TRBD1, remains unverified against the DNA. TRBV21-1 constitutes a pseudogene. This CDR3 has 16 amino acids. The CDR3 protein is CASSSDRGGDTGELFF. The CDR3 nucleotides are TGTGCCAGCAGCAGCGACAGGGGAGGGGACACCGGGGAGCTGTTTTTT.

This sequence joins TRBV18 and TRBJ1-2, with 8 bases aligning to TRBD1. V lost 4 bases to trimming and J lost 2 bases; unmatched junction nucleotides: 3. The CDR3 runs to 14 residues. The V gene's germline CDR1 is KGHSH and CDR2 LQKENI. The CDR3 spells CASSLGQGNYGYTF. CDR3 DNA sequence: TGTGCCAGCTCACTTGGACAGGGAAACTATGGCTACACCTTC.

V and J are TRBV19 and TRBJ1-1; possibly TRBD1 for D (5 bases). V was clipped by 8 bases and J by 10 bases, with 14 bases between them. The germline gives CDR1 LNHDA, CDR2 SQIVND (reference sequence). This CDR3 region has 11 residues. This chain's CDR3 is CASGPPRGAFF. DNA for the CDR3: TGTGCCAGTGGTCCCCCGAGGGGAGCTTTCTTT. Complete variable domain (other parts from reference TRBV19 and TRBJ1-1): DGGITQSPKYLFRKEGQNVTLSCEQNLNHDAMYWYRQDPGQGLRLIYYSQIVNDFQKGDIAEGYSVSREKKESFPLTVTSAQKNPTAFYLCASGPPRGAFFGQGTRLTVV.

As DNA, the CDR3 is TGTGCCACCAGCAGAGGCTCGTCGACTAGCGGGATAACAGATACGCAGTATTTT. This codes for CATSRGSSTSGITDTQYF. The chain uses TRBV15 and TRBJ2-3, with 11 bases that match TRBD2. This CDR3 spans 18 amino acids. CDR1 is LNHNV, CDR2 YYDKDF, per germline (reference sequence). The V gene end was trimmed by 1 base and the J gene end by 3 bases; junction bases not matched to a gene: 9. Using reference TRBV15 and TRBJ2-3 for the parts outside the CDR3, the full variable domain is DAMVIQNPRYQVTQFGKPVTLSCSQTLNHNVMYWYQQKSSQAPKLLFHYYDKDFNNEADTPDNFQSRRPNTSFCFLDIRSPGLGDTAMYLCATSRGSSTSGITDTQYFGPGTRLTVL.

The V call is TRBV2, the J call TRBJ2-7; D is unclear. There are 13 residues in the CDR3. V gave up 9 bases and J gave up 1 base, with 13 bases separating them. Germline values: CDR1 SNHLY, CDR2 FYNNEI. This CDR3 is CASSQLGSYEQYF. The CDR3 DNA reads TGTGCCAGTAGCCAGTTGGGATCCTACGAGCAGTACTTC.